A selection of T cell receptor beta chains follows, all from one sample in a study of OX40 agonist ivuxolimab in advanced cancers. The data were produced by immunoSEQ multiplex PCR, yet TCRdb's version contains in-frame clones alone and is incomplete. The table has roughly 60,000 clones, roughly 86% seen once. Sequenced here: CD4+ or CD8+ T cells sorted from blood, sampled in a trial of the OX40 agonist ivuxolimab. The source of these receptors is an adult with an advanced solid tumor such as melanoma, head and neck, liver or kidney cancer. CDR3s include the opening cysteine and the closing phenylalanine or tryptophan. The D gene is left open where the match is weak. Size is stated for part of the rows, as once, few or many counts, or as a class when the clone is expanded.

cdr3_nt	cdr3_aa	clone_size	cdr3_length	d_call	v_call	j_call
TGTGCCAGCAGCTTGGAGTCCGATGCATTCGACACTGAAGCTTTCTTT	CASSLESDAFDTEAFF	.	16	.	TRBV5-4	TRBJ1-1
TGTGCCAGCAGTCAAGAGCATTTAGGAAAACTGTTTTTT	CASSQEHLGKLFF	.	13	.	TRBV6-4	TRBJ1-4
TGTGCCACCAGCAACGACAGGGGGCAGGACAAAAACATTCAGTACTTC	CATSNDRGQDKNIQYF	.	16	TRBD1	TRBV15	TRBJ2-4
TGCGCCAGCAGCTCATGGGGGGCTGGCGAGCAGTACTTC	CASSSWGAGEQYF	.	13	.	TRBV5-1	TRBJ2-7
TGTGCCAGCAGCGCCACTCGGACAGGGCCCAGCACAGATACGCAGTATTTT	CASSATRTGPSTDTQYF	.	17	TRBD1	TRBV7-6	TRBJ2-3
TGCGCCAGCAGCCAGAGGAGACAGAGTAATGAAAAACTGTTTTTT	CASSQRRQSNEKLFF	.	15	.	TRBV4-3	TRBJ1-4
TGTGCCAGCAGCACCTGGCCGGGACAAACGACAGATACGCAGTATTTT	CASSTWPGQTTDTQYF	once	16	.	TRBV5-8	TRBJ2-3
TGTGCCAGCAGCTTGGTGCGGGGGGACGGGGAAAAACTGTTTTTT	CASSLVRGDGEKLFF	.	15	.	TRBV5-5	TRBJ1-4
TGTGCCAGCAGCCTTACCGGACAGGGGTCTGGAACTGAAGCTTTCTTT	CASSLTGQGSGTEAFF	.	16	TRBD1	TRBV14	TRBJ1-1
TGTGCCAGCAGCCAAGGCCGGTTAGCAGACAATGAGCAGTTCTTC	CASSQGRLADNEQFF	once	15	.	TRBV4-2	TRBJ2-1
TGTGCCAGCAGCTTAAACGGTTTGAGTGAAAATGAGCAGTTCTTC	CASSLNGLSENEQFF	.	15	.	TRBV7-3	TRBJ2-1
TGTGCCAGCAGCAGACCCGGCCTGGGGCCGAACACTGAAGCTTTCTTT	CASSRPGLGPNTEAFF	.	16	.	TRBV7-8	TRBJ1-1
TGTGCCAGCAGCGTGGGGCAGCGGAACACTGAAGCTTTCTTT	CASSVGQRNTEAFF	.	14	.	TRBV9	TRBJ1-1
TGTGCCTGGGACGCTAACAGGGGGCGAGCTTTCTTT	CAWDANRGRAFF	.	12	TRBD1	TRBV30	TRBJ1-1
TGTGCCAGCAGCTCAGAGCGGGGGCAAACAGATACGCAGTATTTT	CASSSERGQTDTQYF	.	15	TRBD2	TRBV6-1	TRBJ2-3
TGTGCCATCAGAGATATAGCGGGAGCCTCCTACGAGCAGTACTTC	CAIRDIAGASYEQYF	.	15	TRBD2	TRBV10-3	TRBJ2-7
TGTGCCAGCAGCAAAGGTGGAGGTTTTAATGAAAAACTGTTTTTT	CASSKGGGFNEKLFF	.	15	.	TRBV7-2	TRBJ1-4
TGTGCCAGCAGCCAATCGGGTGGAGGGCAGAGTGTAGCTTTCTTT	CASSQSGGGQSVAFF	.	15	.	TRBV16	TRBJ1-1
TGCGCCAGCAGCTTACTTACGGACTTTCTGAACACTGAAGCTTTCTTT	CASSLLTDFLNTEAFF	.	16	.	TRBV5-1	TRBJ1-1
TGTGCCAGCAGCACCAACAGCCAAAACATTCAGTACTTC	CASSTNSQNIQYF	.	13	.	TRBV5-4	TRBJ2-4
TGTGCCAGCAGTGAATTGAGGGCGGGAAACATTCAGTACTTC	CASSELRAGNIQYF	.	14	.	TRBV2	TRBJ2-4
TGTGCCATCAGCGGGGGTAACTATGGCTACACCTTC	CAISGGNYGYTF	.	12	.	TRBV10-3	TRBJ1-2
TGTGCCAGCAGCGTTCTAGCGGGGGTTAGCACAGATACGCAGTATTTT	CASSVLAGVSTDTQYF	.	16	TRBD2	TRBV9	TRBJ2-3
TGTGCCAGCGGGCAGGACAGGGAAAATTCACCCCTCCACTTT	CASGQDRENSPLHF	.	14	TRBD1	TRBV4-2	TRBJ1-6
TGTGCCAGCAGCGTAGCGTGGGGGGGTACAGATACGCAGTATTTT	CASSVAWGGTDTQYF	.	15	TRBD2	TRBV9	TRBJ2-3
TGCGCCAGCAGCCAAGAGATAGGACAAGGCCCCAATCAGCCCCAGCATTTT	CASSQEIGQGPNQPQHF	.	17	.	TRBV4-1	TRBJ1-5
TGCGCCAGCAGCTTGACGAGGGCTAGCGGGAAGAAGAACACCGGGGAGCTGTTTTTT	CASSLTRASGKKNTGELFF	.	19	TRBD2	TRBV5-1	TRBJ2-2
TGTGCCAGGTTTGGGGGCGCAACAGGGGAAGACACTGAAGCTTTCTTT	CARFGGATGEDTEAFF	few	16	TRBD1	TRBV6-8	TRBJ1-1
TGTGCCAGCAGCCTAAAGGGGGGCACTGAAGCTTTCTTT	CASSLKGGTEAFF	.	13	.	TRBV6-1	TRBJ1-1
TGTGCCAGCAGTTACTTTCGGGGCGAGCAGTACTTC	CASSYFRGEQYF	.	12	.	TRBV6-5	TRBJ2-7
TGTGCCAGCAGGGCAGTGGGGTCCTACAATGAGCAGTTCTTC	CASRAVGSYNEQFF	.	14	.	TRBV6-5	TRBJ2-1
TGTGCCAGCAGCTTGGTCGGGAGGGCCGCCGGGGAGCTGTTTTTT	CASSLVGRAAGELFF	.	15	TRBD2	TRBV5-4	TRBJ2-2
TGCGCCAGCAGGGGGACAGCCCAAGAGACCCAGTACTTC	CASRGTAQETQYF	.	13	TRBD1	TRBV5-1	TRBJ2-5
TGCGCCAGCAGCCCCCGGACTAGCCGGGGGGGAAACCCAAATGAGCAGTTCTTC	CASSPRTSRGGNPNEQFF	.	18	TRBD2	TRBV4-1	TRBJ2-1
TGTGCCAGCTCACCACAGTCGCAGGGGGCGAGGTCCGCTGAAGCTTTCTTT	CASSPQSQGARSAEAFF	once	17	TRBD1	TRBV18	TRBJ1-1
TGTGCCAGCGGCGGACAGGGGATCGTTTCACCCCTCCACTTT	CASGGQGIVSPLHF	.	14	TRBD1	TRBV2	TRBJ1-6
TGTGCCAGCAGCGCCGGGACAGGGGTTGAAAAACTGTTTTTT	CASSAGTGVEKLFF	once	14	TRBD1	TRBV5-5	TRBJ1-4
TGTGCCAGCAGCTTGACACTGGCAGGGCGAGAGACCCAGTACTTC	CASSLTLAGRETQYF	.	15	.	TRBV11-2	TRBJ2-5
TGTGCCATCAGGGACAGTTTTACTAGCACAGATACGCAGTATTTT	CAIRDSFTSTDTQYF	.	15	.	TRBV10-3	TRBJ2-3
TGTGCCAGCAGTGTAGGCTCCCCCGGGGCCCACGAGAACACTGAAGCTTTCTTT	CASSVGSPGAHENTEAFF	.	18	.	TRBV25-1	TRBJ1-1
TGTGCCAGCAGTCACATGGGGCAGGGGGGATCCTACGAGCAGTACTTC	CASSHMGQGGSYEQYF	.	16	.	TRBV6-6	TRBJ2-7
TGTGCCAGTAGGACAGACGGGAACACCGGGGAGCTGTTTTTT	CASRTDGNTGELFF	.	14	.	TRBV19	TRBJ2-2
TGTGCCAGCAGCGTAGGGGACCCCTTCCCCTCAGATACGCAGTATTTT	CASSVGDPFPSDTQYF	.	16	.	TRBV9	TRBJ2-3
TGTGCCAGCAGCTTAGGACAGGTTTACGGCGGGGAGCTGTTTTTT	CASSLGQVYGGELFF	.	15	.	TRBV7-2	TRBJ2-2
TGTGCCAGCAGTTTTCACCCATCTAGCGCATCCTACGAGCAGTACTTC	CASSFHPSSASYEQYF	.	16	.	TRBV28	TRBJ2-7
TGTGCCAGCAGCAAAGTTGGACTAGCGGGGCAGATAGCATACAATGAGCAGTTCTTC	CASSKVGLAGQIAYNEQFF	.	19	.	TRBV21-1	TRBJ2-1
TGCGCCAGCAGAAACGGACAGGGTGGGGAGACCCAGTACTTC	CASRNGQGGETQYF	.	14	TRBD1	TRBV5-1	TRBJ2-5
TGTGCCAGCAGTGAAGGAGGCGCCGGCACCGGGGAGCTGTTTTTT	CASSEGGAGTGELFF	.	15	.	TRBV25-1	TRBJ2-2
TGTGCCAGCAGCCAAGCGGGGGGGCCGGCGGAAGAGCAGTACTTC	CASSQAGGPAEEQYF	.	15	TRBD2	TRBV4-2	TRBJ2-7
TGTGCCAGCAGGGGGATGAGCAATCAGCCCCAGCATTTT	CASRGMSNQPQHF	.	13	.	TRBV28	TRBJ1-5
TGTGCCAGCAGTTTAGGGGCGGGAGGGTTTAAAGAGACCCAGTACTTC	CASSLGAGGFKETQYF	.	16	TRBD2	TRBV27	TRBJ2-5
TGTGCCAGCAGTAGGACTAGCAGGGGGGAGCTGTTTTTT	CASSRTSRGELFF	once	13	TRBD2	TRBV6-5	TRBJ2-2
TGTGCCACCAGCAGAGATAAAGGGTCCCGGCAGCCCCAGCATTTT	CATSRDKGSRQPQHF	.	15	.	TRBV15	TRBJ1-5
TGTGCCATCAAGGGTGTACAGGGAAAGAACACTGAAGCTTTCTTT	CAIKGVQGKNTEAFF	few	15	.	TRBV10-3	TRBJ1-1
TGTGCCATCAGTGGAGTAATTGGAGAGACCCAGTACTTC	CAISGVIGETQYF	once	13	.	TRBV10-3	TRBJ2-5
TGTGCCAGTAGTATAAGTAACCGTTTGAACACTGAAGCTTTCTTT	CASSISNRLNTEAFF	.	15	.	TRBV19	TRBJ1-1
TGTGCCAGCAGTGACCACAAGACAGGGCGAGGCTACACCTTC	CASSDHKTGRGYTF	.	14	TRBD1	TRBV6-1	TRBJ1-2